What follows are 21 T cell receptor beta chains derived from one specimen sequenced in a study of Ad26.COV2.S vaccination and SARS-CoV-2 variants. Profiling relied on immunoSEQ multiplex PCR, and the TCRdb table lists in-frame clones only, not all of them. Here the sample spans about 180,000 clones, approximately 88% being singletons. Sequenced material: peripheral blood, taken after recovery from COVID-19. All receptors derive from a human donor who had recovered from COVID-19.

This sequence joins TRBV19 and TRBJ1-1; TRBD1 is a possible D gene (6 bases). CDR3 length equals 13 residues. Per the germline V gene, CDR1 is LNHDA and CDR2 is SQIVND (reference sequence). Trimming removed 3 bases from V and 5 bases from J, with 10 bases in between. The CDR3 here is CASSIRGGTEAFF. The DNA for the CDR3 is TGTGCCAGTAGTATCAGGGGAGGGACTGAAGCTTTCTTT.

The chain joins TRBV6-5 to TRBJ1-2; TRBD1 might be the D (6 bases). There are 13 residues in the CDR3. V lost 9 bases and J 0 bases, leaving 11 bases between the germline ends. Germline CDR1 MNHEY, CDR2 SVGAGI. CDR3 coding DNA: TGTGCCAGTTGGGGGCGGACTAACTATGGCTACACCTTC. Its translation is CASWGRTNYGYTF.

The chain's CDR3 is CASSRGGGTEAFF. The CDR3 bases are TGTGCCAGCAGCCGTGGGGGTGGGACTGAAGCTTTCTTT. The J gene is TRBJ1-1, the V gene TRBV7-3; a weak D match, TRBD1 (5 bases). The CDR3 consists of 13 residues. From germline, CDR1 is SGHTA and CDR2 FQGTGA. Trimming removed 5 bases from V and 5 bases from J, with 12 bases in between.

This CDR3 is CASSLTLGLLLVYEQYF. In DNA, the CDR3 is TGTGCCAGCAGTTTAACCTTGGGGCTCCTCCTTGTCTACGAGCAGTACTTC. The chain combines TRBV28 with TRBJ2-7, with D possibly TRBD1 on 5 matching bases. There are 17 residues in the CDR3. Germline lookup yields CDR1 MDHEN and CDR2 SYDVKM. Trimming shortened V by 2 bases and J by 3 bases, and 20 bases separated the two germline ends.

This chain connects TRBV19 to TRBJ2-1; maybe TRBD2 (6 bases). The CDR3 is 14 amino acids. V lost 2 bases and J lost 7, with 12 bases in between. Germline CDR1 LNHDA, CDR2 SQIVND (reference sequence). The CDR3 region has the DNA TGTGCCAGTAGTATACAGACTAGGAGGAATGAGCAGTTCTTC. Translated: CASSIQTRRNEQFF.

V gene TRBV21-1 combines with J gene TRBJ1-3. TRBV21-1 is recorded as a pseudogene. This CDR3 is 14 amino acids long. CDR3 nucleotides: TGTGCCAGCACCAAAGGGTTTCTTAGAAACACCATATATTTT. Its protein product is CASTKGFLRNTIYF.

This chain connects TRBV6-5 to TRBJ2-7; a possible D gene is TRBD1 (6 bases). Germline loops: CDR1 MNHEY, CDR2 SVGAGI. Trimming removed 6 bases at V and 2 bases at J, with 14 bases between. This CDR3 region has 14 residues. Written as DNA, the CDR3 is TGTGCCAGCAGCCTCCGGGACACTACCTACGAGCAGTACTTC. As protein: CASSLRDTTYEQYF.

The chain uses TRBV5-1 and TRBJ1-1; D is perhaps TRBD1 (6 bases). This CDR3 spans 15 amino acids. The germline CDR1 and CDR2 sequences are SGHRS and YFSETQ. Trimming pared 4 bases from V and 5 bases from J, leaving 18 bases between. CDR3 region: CASSQGPGMGTEAFF. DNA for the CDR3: TGCGCCAGCAGCCAGGGGCCCGGGATGGGGACTGAAGCTTTCTTT.

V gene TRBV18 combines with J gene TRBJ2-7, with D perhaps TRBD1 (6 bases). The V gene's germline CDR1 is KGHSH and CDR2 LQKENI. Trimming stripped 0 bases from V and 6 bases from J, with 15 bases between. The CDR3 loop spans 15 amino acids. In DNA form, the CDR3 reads TGTGCCAGCTCACCACCAGCGTCCAGGGGCGGCGAGCAGTACTTC. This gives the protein CASSPPASRGGEQYF.

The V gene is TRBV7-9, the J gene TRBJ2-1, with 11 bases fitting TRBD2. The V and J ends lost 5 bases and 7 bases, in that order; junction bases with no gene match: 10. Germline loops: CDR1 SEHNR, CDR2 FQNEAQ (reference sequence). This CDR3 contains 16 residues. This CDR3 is CASSPLTSGRLNEQFF. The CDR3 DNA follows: TGTGCCAGCAGCCCCCTCACTAGCGGGAGATTAAATGAGCAGTTCTTC.

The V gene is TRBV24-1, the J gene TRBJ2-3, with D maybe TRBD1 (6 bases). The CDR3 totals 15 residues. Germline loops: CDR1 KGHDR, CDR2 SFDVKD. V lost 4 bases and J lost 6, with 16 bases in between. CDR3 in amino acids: CATSEPGELGDTQYF. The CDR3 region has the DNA TGTGCCACCAGTGAACCAGGGGAATTGGGGGATACGCAGTATTTT.

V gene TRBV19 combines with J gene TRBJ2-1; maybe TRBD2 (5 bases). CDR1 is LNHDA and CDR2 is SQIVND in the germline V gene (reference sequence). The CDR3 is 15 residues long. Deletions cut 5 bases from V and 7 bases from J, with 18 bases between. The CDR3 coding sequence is TGTGCCAGTAGTCGGGAAGGCACACACTCGAATGAGCAGTTCTTC. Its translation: CASSREGTHSNEQFF.

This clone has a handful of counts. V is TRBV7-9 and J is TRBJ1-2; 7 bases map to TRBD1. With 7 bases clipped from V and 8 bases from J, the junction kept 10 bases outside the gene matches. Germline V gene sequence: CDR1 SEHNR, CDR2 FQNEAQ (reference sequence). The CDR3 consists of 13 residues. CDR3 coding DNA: TGTGCCAGCACCTGGGGACAGTCGCTAGGCTACACCTTC. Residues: CASTWGQSLGYTF.

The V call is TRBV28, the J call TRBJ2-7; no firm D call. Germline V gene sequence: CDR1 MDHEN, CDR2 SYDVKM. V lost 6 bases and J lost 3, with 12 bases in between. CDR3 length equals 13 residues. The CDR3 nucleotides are TGTGCCAGCAGCCCCGAGCCTGTCTACGAGCAGTACTTC. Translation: CASSPEPVYEQYF.

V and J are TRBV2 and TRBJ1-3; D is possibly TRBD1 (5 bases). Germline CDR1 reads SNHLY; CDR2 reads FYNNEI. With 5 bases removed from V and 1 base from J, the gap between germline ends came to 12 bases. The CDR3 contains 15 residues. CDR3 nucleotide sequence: TGTGCCAGCAGTCTCGACAGACCGTCTGGAAACACCATATATTTT. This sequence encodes CASSLDRPSGNTIYF. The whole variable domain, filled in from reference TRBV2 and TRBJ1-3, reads EPEVTQTPSHQVTQMGQEVILRCVPISNHLYFYWYRQILGQKVEFLVSFYNNEISEKSEIFDDQFSVERPDGSNFTLKIRSTKLEDSAMYFCASSLDRPSGNTIYFGEGSWLTVV.

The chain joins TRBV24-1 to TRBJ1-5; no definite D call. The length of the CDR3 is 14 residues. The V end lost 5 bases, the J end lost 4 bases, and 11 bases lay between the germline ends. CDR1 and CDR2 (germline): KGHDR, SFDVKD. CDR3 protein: CATSAGAENQPQHF. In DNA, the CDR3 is TGTGCCACCAGTGCCGGTGCTGAAAATCAGCCCCAGCATTTT.

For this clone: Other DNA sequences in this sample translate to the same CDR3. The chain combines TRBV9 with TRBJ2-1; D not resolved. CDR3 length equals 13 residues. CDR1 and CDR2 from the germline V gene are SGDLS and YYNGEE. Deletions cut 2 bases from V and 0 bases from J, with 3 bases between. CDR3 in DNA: TGTGCCAGCAGCGTTGACTCCTACAATGAGCAGTTCTTC. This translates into CASSVDSYNEQFF.

CDR3 region: CASSLTTGGAWSPLHF. As DNA, the CDR3 is TGTGCCAGCAGCTTAACGACAGGGGGCGCGTGGTCACCCCTCCACTTT. The chain combines TRBV11-2 with TRBJ1-6; 10 nucleotides align to TRBD1. CDR1 and CDR2 (germline): SGHAT, FQNNGV. The CDR3 contains 16 residues. V trimming: 2 bases; J trimming: 10 bases; junction bases outside the gene matches: 8. Complete variable domain (other parts from reference TRBV11-2 and TRBJ1-6): EAGVAQSPRYKIIEKRQSVAFWCNPISGHATLYWYQQILGQGPKLLIQFQNNGVVDDSQLPKDRFSAERLKGVDSTLKIQPAKLEDSAVYLCASSLTTGGAWSPLHFGNGTRLTVT.

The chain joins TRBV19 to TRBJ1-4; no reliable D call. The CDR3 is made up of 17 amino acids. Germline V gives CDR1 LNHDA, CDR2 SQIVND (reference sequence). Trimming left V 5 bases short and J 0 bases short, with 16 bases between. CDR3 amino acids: CASSPRTYSPTNEKLFF. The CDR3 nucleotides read TGTGCCAGTAGTCCAAGGACCTACTCTCCAACTAATGAAAAACTGTTTTTT.

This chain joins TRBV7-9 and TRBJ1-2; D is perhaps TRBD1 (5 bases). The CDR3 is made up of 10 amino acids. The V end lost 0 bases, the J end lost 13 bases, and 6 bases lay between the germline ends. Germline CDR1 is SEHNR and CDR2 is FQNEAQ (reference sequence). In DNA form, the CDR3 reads TGTGCCAGCAGCTTAGCGCAGGGCACCTTC. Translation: CASSLAQGTF.

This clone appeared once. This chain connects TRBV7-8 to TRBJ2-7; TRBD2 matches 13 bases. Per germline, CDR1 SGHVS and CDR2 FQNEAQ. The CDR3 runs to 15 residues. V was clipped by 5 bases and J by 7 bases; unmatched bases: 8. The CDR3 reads CASSLLAGGAGEQYF. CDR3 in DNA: TGTGCCAGCAGCCTACTAGCGGGGGGGGCGGGAGAGCAGTACTTC.